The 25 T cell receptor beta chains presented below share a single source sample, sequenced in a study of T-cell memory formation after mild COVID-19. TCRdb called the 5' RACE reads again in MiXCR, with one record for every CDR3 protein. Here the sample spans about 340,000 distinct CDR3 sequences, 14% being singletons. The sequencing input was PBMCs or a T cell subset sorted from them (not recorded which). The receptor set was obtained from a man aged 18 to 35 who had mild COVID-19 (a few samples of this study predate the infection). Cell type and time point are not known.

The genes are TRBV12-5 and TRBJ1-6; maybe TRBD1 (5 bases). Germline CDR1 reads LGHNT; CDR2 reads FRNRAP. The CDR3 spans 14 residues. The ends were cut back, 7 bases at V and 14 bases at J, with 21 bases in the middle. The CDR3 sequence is CASAPPGAGSALHF. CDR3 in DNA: TGTGCTAGTGCGCCCCCCGGGGCAGGGAGTGCCCTCCACTTT.

DNA of the CDR3: TGTGCCAGCAGCCAATCGGGGGGGTCCCGCACAGATACGCAGTATTTT. This translates into CASSQSGGSRTDTQYF. The gene calls are TRBV9 and TRBJ2-3; TRBD2 aligns across 8 bases. The trim removed 4 bases at V and 1 base at J, leaving 8 bases unmatched. Germline loops: CDR1 SGDLS, CDR2 YYNGEE. The CDR3 has 16 amino acids.

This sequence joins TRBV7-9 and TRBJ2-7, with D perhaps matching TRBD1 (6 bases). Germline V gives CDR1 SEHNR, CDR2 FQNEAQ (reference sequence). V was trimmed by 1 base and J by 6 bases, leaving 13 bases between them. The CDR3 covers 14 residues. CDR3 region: CASSLGRGRGEQYF. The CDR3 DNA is TGTGCCAGCAGCTTAGGACGGGGCAGGGGCGAGCAGTACTTC.

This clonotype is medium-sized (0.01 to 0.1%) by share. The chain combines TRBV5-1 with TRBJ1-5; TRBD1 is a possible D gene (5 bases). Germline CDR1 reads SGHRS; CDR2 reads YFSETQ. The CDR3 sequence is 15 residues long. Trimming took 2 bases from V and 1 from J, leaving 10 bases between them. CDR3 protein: CASSFTGSSNQPQHF. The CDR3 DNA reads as TGCGCCAGCAGCTTTACAGGCTCGAGCAATCAGCCCCAGCATTTT.

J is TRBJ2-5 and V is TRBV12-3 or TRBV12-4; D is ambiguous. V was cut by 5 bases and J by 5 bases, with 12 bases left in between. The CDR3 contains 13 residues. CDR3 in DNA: TGTGCCAGCAGTCGGACGCCGCGGGAGACCCAGTACTTC. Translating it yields CASSRTPRETQYF.

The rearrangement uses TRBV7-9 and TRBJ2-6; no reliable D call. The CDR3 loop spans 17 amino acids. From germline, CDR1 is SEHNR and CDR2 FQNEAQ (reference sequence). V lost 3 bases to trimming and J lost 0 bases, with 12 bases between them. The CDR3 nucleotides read TGTGCCAGCAGCTTTAGTGCAGACGTCTCTGGGGCCAACGTCCTGACTTTC. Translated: CASSFSADVSGANVLTF.

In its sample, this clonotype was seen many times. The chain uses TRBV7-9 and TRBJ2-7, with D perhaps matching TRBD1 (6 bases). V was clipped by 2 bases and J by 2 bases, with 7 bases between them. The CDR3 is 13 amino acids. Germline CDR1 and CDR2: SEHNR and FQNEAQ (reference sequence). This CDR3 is CASSLQGPYEQYF. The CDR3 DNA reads TGTGCCAGCAGCTTACAGGGGCCCTACGAGCAGTACTTC.

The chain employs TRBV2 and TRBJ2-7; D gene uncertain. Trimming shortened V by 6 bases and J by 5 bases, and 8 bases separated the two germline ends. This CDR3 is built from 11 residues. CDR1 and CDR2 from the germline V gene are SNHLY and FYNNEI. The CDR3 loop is CASSWVHEQYF. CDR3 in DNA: TGTGCCAGCAGCTGGGTACACGAGCAGTACTTC.

The CDR3 nucleotides read TGTGCCAGCAGCCCTACCGCCGGACAGGGGTACGAGCAGTACTTC. Translated, it gives CASSPTAGQGYEQYF. This chain links TRBV7-2 with TRBJ2-7, with 9 bases aligning to TRBD1. J gave up 4 bases and V 5 bases, and 9 bases lay outside the gene matches. The CDR3 consists of 15 residues. The germline CDR1 and CDR2 sequences are SGHTA and FQGNSA.

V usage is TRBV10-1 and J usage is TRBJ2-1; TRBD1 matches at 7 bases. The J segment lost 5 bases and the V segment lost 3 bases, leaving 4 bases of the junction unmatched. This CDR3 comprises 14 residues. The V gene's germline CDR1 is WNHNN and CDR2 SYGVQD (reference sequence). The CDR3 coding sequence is TGCGCCAGCAGTGACCCGGGACAGAACAATGAGCAGTTCTTC. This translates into CASSDPGQNNEQFF.

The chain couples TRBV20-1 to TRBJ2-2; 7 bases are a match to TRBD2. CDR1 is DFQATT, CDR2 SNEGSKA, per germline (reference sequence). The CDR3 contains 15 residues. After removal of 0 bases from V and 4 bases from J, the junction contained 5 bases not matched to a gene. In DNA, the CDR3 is TGCAGTGCTAGAGATCGCCAGCGGGGCACCGGGGAGCTGTTTTTT. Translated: CSARDRQRGTGELFF.

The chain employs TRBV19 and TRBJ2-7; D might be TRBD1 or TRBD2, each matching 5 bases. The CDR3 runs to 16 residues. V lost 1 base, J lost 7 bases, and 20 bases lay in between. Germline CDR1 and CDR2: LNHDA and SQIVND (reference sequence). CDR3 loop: CASSIVGRPLPGEQYF. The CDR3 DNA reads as TGTGCCAGTAGTATAGTGGGACGACCCCTCCCGGGGGAGCAGTACTTC.

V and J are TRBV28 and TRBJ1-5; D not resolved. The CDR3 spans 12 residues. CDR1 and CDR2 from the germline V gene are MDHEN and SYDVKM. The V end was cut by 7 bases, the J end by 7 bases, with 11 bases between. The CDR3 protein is CASNPTLQPQHF. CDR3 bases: TGTGCCAGCAACCCGACACTGCAGCCCCAGCATTTT.

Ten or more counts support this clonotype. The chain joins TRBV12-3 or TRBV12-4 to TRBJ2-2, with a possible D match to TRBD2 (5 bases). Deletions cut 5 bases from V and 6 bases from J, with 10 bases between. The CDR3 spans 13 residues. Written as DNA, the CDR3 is TGTGCCAGCAGTACCCGAGGGTCCGGGGAGCTGTTTTTT. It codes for CASSTRGSGELFF.

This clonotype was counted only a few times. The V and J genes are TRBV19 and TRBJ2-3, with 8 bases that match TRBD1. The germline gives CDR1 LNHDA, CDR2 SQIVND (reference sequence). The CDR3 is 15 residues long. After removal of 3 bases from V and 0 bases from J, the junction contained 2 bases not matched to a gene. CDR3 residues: CASSMDRASTDTQYF. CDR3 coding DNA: TGTGCCAGTAGTATGGACAGGGCGAGCACAGATACGCAGTATTTT. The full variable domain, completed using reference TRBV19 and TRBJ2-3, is DGGITQSPKYLFRKEGQNVTLSCEQNLNHDAMYWYRQDPGQGLRLIYYSQIVNDFQKGDIAEGYSVSREKKESFPLTVTSAQKNPTAFYLCASSMDRASTDTQYFGPGTRLTVL.

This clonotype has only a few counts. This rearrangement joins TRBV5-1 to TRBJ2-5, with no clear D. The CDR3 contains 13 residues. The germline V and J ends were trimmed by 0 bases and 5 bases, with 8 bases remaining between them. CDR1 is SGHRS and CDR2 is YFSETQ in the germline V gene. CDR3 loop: CASSLEQAETQYF. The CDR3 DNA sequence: TGCGCCAGCAGCTTGGAGCAAGCGGAGACCCAGTACTTC. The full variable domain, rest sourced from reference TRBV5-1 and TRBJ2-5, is KAGVTQTPRYLIKTRGQQVTLSCSPISGHRSVSWYQQTPGQGLQFLFEYFSETQRNKGNFPGRFSGRQFSNSRSEMNVSTLELGDSALYLCASSLEQAETQYFGPGTRLLVL.

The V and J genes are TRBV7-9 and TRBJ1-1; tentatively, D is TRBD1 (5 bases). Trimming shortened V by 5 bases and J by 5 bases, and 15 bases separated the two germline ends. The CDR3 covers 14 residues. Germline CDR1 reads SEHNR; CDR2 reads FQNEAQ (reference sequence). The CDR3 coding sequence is TGTGCCAGCAGCCTCCGGGACGGAGGTACTGAAGCTTTCTTT. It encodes CASSLRDGGTEAFF.

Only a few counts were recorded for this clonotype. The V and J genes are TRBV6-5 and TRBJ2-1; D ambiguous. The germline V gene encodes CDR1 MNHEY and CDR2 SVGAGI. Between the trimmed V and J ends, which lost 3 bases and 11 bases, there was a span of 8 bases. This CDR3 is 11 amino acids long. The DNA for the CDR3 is TGTGCCAGCAGTTATATGACAAAGCAGTTCTTC. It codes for CASSYMTKQFF.

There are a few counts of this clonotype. The CDR3 loop is CASSLAPSTQYF. The CDR3 DNA reads TGTGCCAGCAGTTTAGCGCCCAGTACGCAGTATTTT. The J gene is TRBJ2-3, the V gene TRBV12-3 or TRBV12-4; no definite D call. This CDR3 spans 12 amino acids. V gave up 0 bases and J gave up 8 bases, with 6 bases separating them.

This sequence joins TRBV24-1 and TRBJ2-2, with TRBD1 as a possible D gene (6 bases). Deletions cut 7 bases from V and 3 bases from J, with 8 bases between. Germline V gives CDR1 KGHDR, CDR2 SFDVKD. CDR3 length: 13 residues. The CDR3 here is CATRTGYTGELFF. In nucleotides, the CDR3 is TGTGCCACCAGAACAGGGTACACCGGGGAGCTGTTTTTT.

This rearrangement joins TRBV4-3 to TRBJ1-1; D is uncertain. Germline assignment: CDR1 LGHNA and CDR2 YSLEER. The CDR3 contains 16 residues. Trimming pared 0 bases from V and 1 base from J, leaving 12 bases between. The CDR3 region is CASSQEKTESNTEAFF. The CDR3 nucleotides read TGCGCCAGCAGCCAAGAAAAGACGGAGTCGAACACTGAAGCTTTCTTT.

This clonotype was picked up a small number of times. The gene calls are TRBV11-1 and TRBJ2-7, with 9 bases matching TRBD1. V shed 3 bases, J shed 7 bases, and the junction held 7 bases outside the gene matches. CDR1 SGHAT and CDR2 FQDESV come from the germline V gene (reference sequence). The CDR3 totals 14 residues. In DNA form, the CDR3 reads TGTGCCAGCAGCTTGGGGACAGGGAGCAGAGAGCAGTACTTC. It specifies CASSLGTGSREQYF.

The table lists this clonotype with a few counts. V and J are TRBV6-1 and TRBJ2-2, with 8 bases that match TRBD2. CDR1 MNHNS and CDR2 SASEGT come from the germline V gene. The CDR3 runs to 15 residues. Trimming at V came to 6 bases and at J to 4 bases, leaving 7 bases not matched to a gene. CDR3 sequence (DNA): TGTGCCAGCAGCTATAGCGGGACGTCCACCGGGGAGCTGTTTTTT. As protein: CASSYSGTSTGELFF.

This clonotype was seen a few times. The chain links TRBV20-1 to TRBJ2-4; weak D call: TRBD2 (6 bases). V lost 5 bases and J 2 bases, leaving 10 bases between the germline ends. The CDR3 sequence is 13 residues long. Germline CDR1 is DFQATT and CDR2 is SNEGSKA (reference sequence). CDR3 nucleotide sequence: TGCAGTGCTGCCCGGGAGCCCAAAAACATTCAGTACTTC. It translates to CSAAREPKNIQYF.

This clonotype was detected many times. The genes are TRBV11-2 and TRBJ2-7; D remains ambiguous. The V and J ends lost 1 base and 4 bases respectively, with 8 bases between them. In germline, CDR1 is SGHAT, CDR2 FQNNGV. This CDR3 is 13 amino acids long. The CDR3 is CASSLVVGYEQYF. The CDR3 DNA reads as TGTGCCAGCAGCTTAGTCGTCGGATACGAGCAGTACTTC.